This T cell receptor (beta chain) derives from a study of beta chain features in type 1 diabetes. Markers CD45RO/CCR7/CD25/CD127/CD95/CD27 served to sort CD4+ naive, central memory, regulatory and stem cell-like memory cells. cDNA synthesis used the whole RNA isolate, giving expressed TCRB sequences. There were approximately 3.5 million reads on average in the naive, central memory and regulatory T cell samples. Using immunoSEQ multiplex PCR, the repertoire was profiled, and TCRdb retains in-frame clones only, with some absent. The table records around 100,000 clones, 25% to 35% of them present only once. Regarding this clone: Its specificity is unknown.

General study findings and limits: Any HLA effect on TCRB rearrangement was left unresolved by small sub-analyses. TCRB CDR3s were moderately but significantly shorter in Type 1 diabetes patients in all four CD4+ subsets.

Germline V gene lookup returns CDR1 SGHDT and CDR2 YYEEEE. CDR3 length: 13 amino acids. The V gene end was trimmed by 4 bases and the J gene end by 10 bases; junction bases not matched to a gene: 6. Specimen: central memory CD4+ T cells from blood. The clonotype comes from a woman aged 18-30 years with type 1 diabetes. The chain combines TRBV5-6 with TRBJ1-1; 11 nucleotides agree with TRBD1. This chain's CDR3 is CASSAGQGVIAFF. The CDR3 DNA follows: TGTGCCAGCAGCGCGGGACAGGGGGTAATAGCTTTCTTT.